This T cell receptor (beta chain) was captured in a study of T cell repertoires in cytomegalovirus infection. Broader study findings: The ex vivo response showed dominance by HLA-C-restricted CMV-specific TCR beta clonotypes.

This clonotype was counted only a few times. Its antigen is currently unknown. TCRdb itself ran the reads through MiXCR, one entry per CDR3 protein. The sample lists tens of thousands of distinct CDR3 sequences, around 20% occurring once. Sequenced here: CD8+ T cells from cultured PBMCs, sampled from culture after CMV antigen stimulation. The clonotype originates from a human donor in good health (CMV status not recorded). Some clones in this sample may be carry-over from other donors' samples.

CDR3 residues: CASSSRGPHYEQYF. CDR3 in DNA: TGTGCCAGCAGCTCCAGGGGTCCCCATTACGAGCAGTACTTC. The chain has TRBV7-2 and TRBJ2-7, with a possible D match to TRBD1 (6 bases). CDR3 length: 14 amino acids. V dropped 4 bases and J dropped 4 bases, with 14 bases sitting between them. Per the germline V gene, CDR1 is SGHTA and CDR2 is FQGNSA.